A few counts support the clone carrying this T cell receptor (beta chain). The target antigen is unknown. TCRdb reanalysed the RT-PCR reads using MiXCR and keeps one entry per CDR3 protein. The sample lists 160,000 or so distinct CDR3 sequences, approximately 10% occurring once. This specimen belongs to a study of response to subunit inactivated influenza vaccine. Study-wide results and caveats: Every seasonal influenza vaccination brings in few new T cells, the authors suggested.

The sample consisted of non-naive T cells sorted from PBMCs, taken roughly 47 days after vaccination. The source of this sequence is a man aged 50 or older who received an inactivated influenza vaccine.

The CDR3 loop reads CASSRGAREQYF. CDR3 sequence (DNA): TGTGCCAGCAGCCGGGGGGCACGCGAGCAGTACTTC. The V and J genes are TRBV12-3 or TRBV12-4 and TRBJ2-7, with a weak D call TRBD2 (7 bases). Trimming shortened V by 6 bases and J by 6 bases, and 12 bases separated the two germline ends. The CDR3 covers 12 residues.